The source of this T cell receptor (beta chain) is a study of shared clonotypes between healthy human individuals. Findings and limits, study-wide: Only blood was sampled; tissue repertoires likely differ. Clonotypes shared by all four donors outscored non-shared clonotypes in generation probability.

Execution of the assay was at deep level. TCRdb keeps only in-frame clones here, not all; method: immunoSEQ multiplex PCR. The data hold 2.3 million or so clones, with roughly 93% observed a single time. Naive CD4+ cells were CD45RA-selected; the remaining cells were memory. A remark on this clone: Its specificity is not known.

CDR3 length equals 13 residues. CDR1 is MDHEN and CDR2 is SYDVKM in the germline V gene. Between the trimmed V and J ends, which lost 10 bases and 4 bases, there was a span of 14 bases. The sequence came from a young man in good health. Some clones in this sample may be carry-over from other donors' samples. Source material: naive CD4+ T cells from PBMCs. The subset is: CD45RA+ positively selected. The chain couples TRBV28 to TRBJ2-1; perhaps TRBD1 as D (5 bases). The CDR3 is CAIARGAYNEQFF. CDR3 bases: TGTGCCATCGCCCGTGGGGCTTACAATGAGCAGTTCTTC.